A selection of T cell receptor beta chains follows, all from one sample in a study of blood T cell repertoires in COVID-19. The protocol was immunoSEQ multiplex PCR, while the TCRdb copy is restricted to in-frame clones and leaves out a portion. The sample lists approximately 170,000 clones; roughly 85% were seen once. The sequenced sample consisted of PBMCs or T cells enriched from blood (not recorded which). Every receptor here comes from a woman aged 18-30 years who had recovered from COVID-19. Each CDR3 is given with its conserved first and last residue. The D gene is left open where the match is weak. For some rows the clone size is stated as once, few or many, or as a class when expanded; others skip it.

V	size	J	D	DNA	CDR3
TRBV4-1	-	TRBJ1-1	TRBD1	TGCGCCAGCAGCCCCTCCGGATTGGCAGGGGGCACTGAAGCTTTCTTT	CASSPSGLAGGTEAFF
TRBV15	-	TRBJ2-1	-	TGTGCCGCCTCAGGGCGGGGGCACTACAATGAGCAGTTCTTC	CAASGRGHYNEQFF
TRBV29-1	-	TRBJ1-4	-	TGCAGCGTTGAGGAGGAACGTGAAAAACTGTTTTTT	CSVEEEREKLFF
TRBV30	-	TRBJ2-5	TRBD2	TGTGCCTGGGGGACCGGGGGGGAGACCCAGTACTTC	CAWGTGGETQYF
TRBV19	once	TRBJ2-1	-	TGTGCCAGTAGTATCCCGCGGCCAGACTCCTACAATGAGCAGTTCTTC	CASSIPRPDSYNEQFF
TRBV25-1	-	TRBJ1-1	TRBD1	TGTGCCAGCAGTGACTTGACAGGGCGTGAAGCTTTCTTT	CASSDLTGREAFF
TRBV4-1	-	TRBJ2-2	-	TGCGCCAGCAGCCAATGGAGAAACACCGGGGAGCTGTTTTTT	CASSQWRNTGELFF
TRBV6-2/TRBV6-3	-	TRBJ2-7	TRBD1	TGTGCCAGCAGTTACTTTCGACAGGGGGCTTTATCCTACGAGCAGTACTTC	CASSYFRQGALSYEQYF
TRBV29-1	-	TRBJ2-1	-	TGCAGCGTTCTCACAGGGCACACCGACAATGAGCAGTTCTTC	CSVLTGHTDNEQFF
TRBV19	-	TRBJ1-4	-	TGTGCCAGTAGTAGGAGCAGTGAAAAACTGTTTTTT	CASSRSSEKLFF
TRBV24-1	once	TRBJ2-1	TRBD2	TGTGCCACCAGTGGTGAGCGGGAGGGCTACCACAATGAGCAGTTCTTC	CATSGEREGYHNEQFF
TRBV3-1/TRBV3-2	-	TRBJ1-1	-	TGTGCCAGCAGCCAAGACTCGCGGGGAACTGAAGCTTTCTTT	CASSQDSRGTEAFF
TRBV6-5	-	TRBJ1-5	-	TGTGCCAGCACCCCATTTAGTCCCGTGGAGCCCCAGCATTTT	CASTPFSPVEPQHF
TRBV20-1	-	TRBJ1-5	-	TGCAGTGCTAGACGCAACGGACGGGAGGATTTT	CSARRNGREDF
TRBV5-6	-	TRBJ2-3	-	TGTGCCAGCAGCTTAGCGACCGATACGCAGTATTTT	CASSLATDTQYF
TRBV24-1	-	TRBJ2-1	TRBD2	TGTGCCACCAGTAGCGGGCGGGAGAGGGATGGTGAGCAGTTCTTC	CATSSGRERDGEQFF
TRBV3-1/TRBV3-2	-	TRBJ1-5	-	TGTGCCAGCAGCCAAGGACAGAGCAATCAGCCCCAGCATTTT	CASSQGQSNQPQHF
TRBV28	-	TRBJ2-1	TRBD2	TGTGCCAGCAGCTCTAGCGGGATCTCCTACAATGAGCAGTTCTTC	CASSSSGISYNEQFF
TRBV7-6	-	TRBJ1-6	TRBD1	TGTGCCAGCAGCACACAGGGGCCGATTTCACCCCTCCACTTT	CASSTQGPISPLHF
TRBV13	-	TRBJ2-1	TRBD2	TGTGCCAGCAGCTTATACCGGGGGAGGGATTTTCTGGAGCAGTTCTTC	CASSLYRGRDFLEQFF
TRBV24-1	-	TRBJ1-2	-	TGTGCCACCAGTGATTTGCAATCCGCTACTGGCTACACCTTC	CATSDLQSATGYTF
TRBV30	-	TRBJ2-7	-	TGTGCCTGGAGGTATGACCGGGTGACCTACGAGCAGTACTTC	CAWRYDRVTYEQYF
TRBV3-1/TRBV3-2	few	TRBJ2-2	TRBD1	TGTGCCAGCAGCCTTGGGACAGTGAACACCGGGGAGCTGTTTTTT	CASSLGTVNTGELFF
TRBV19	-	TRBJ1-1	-	TGTGCCAGTACCCTCCTAGGGCTACAGGCTGAAGCTTTCTTT	CASTLLGLQAEAFF
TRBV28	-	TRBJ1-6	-	TGTGCCAGCAGGGGCGCCGACTATAATTCACCCCTCCACTTT	CASRGADYNSPLHF
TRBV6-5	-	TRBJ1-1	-	TGTGCCAGCAGTAGAGTCGTGAACACTGAAGCTTTCTTT	CASSRVVNTEAFF
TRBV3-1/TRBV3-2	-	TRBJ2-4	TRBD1	TGTGCCAGCAGCCAAGAGAGTCCGGGACAGGGGAAGGACATTCAGTACTTC	CASSQESPGQGKDIQYF
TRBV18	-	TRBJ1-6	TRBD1	TGTGCCAGCTCAACGGACAGGGAGGGTATGTCACCCCTCCACTTT	CASSTDREGMSPLHF
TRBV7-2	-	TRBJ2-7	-	TGTGCCAGCAGTAATCCGGGACTGGGCTCCTACGAGCAGTACTTC	CASSNPGLGSYEQYF
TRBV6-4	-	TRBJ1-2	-	TGTGCCAGCAGTGACGAGGCCCCCTATGGCTACACCTTC	CASSDEAPYGYTF
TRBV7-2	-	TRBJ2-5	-	TGTGCCAGCAGCTTAGAGTTCAGGGGGGCATGGGAGACCCAGTACTTC	CASSLEFRGAWETQYF
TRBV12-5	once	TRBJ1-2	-	TGTGCTAGTGGTTTGAGTCGGGAGGAGGGAGGCTACACCTTC	CASGLSREEGGYTF
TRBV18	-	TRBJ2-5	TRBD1	TGTGCCAGCTCATCGAGGACAGGGGAGACCCAGTACTTC	CASSSRTGETQYF
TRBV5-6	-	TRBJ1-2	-	TGTGCCAGCAGTTCTCAGGGGCCCCTCTCAAACTATGGCTACACCTTC	CASSSQGPLSNYGYTF
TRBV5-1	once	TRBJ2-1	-	TGCGCCAGCAGCTTAAGGGACACCGTGAATAATGAGCAGTTCTTC	CASSLRDTVNNEQFF
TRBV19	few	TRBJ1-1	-	TGTGCCAGTAGTGTGTCCAGGCTGAACACTGAAGCTTTCTTT	CASSVSRLNTEAFF
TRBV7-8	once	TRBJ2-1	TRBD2	TGTGCCAGCAGCTCCAACGCGCGGGAGGGCCATCCGGATGAGCAGTTCTTC	CASSSNAREGHPDEQFF
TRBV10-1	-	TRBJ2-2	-	TGCGCCACCGGAGGAGTCACCGGGGAGCTGTTTTTT	CATGGVTGELFF
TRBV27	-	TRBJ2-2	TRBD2	TGTGCCAGCAGTTTATACCGACTAGCGGGCACCGGGGAGCTGTTTTTT	CASSLYRLAGTGELFF
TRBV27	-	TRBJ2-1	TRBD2	TGTGCCAGCAGTTTATTGGGACTAGCGGGAGGGGGGAACAATGAGCAGTTCTTC	CASSLLGLAGGGNNEQFF
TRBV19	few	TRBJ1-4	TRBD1	TGTGCCAGTAGTATCGACAGGGGCAGGAATGAAAAACTGTTTTTT	CASSIDRGRNEKLFF
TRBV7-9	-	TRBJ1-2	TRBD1	TGTGCCAGCAGCTTAGGGGACAGGGGTGTCGATGGCTACACCTTC	CASSLGDRGVDGYTF
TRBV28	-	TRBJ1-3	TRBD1	TGTGCCAGCAGTTCCGGGACAGGGAAGGTCTCTGGAAACACCATATATTTT	CASSSGTGKVSGNTIYF
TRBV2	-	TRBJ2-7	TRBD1	TGTGCCAGCAGTGATTTTTCCGGAATTTTGTCCATTCGGGACAGGTCTTTCGAGCAGTACTTC	CASSDFSGILSIRDRSFEQYF
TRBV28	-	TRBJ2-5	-	TGTGCCAGCAGTTTGGGTCTAGTAGAGACCCAGTACTTC	CASSLGLVETQYF
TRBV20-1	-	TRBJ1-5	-	TGCAGTGCTGGAGACTATCAGCCCCAGCATTTT	CSAGDYQPQHF
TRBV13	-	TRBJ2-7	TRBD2	TGTGCCAGCAGCTCGCGGACTAGCGGGAGCTCCTACGAGCAGTACTTC	CASSSRTSGSSYEQYF
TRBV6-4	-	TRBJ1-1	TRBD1	TGTGCCAGCAGTGTCGACAGGGACGCTGAAGCTTTCTTT	CASSVDRDAEAFF